One sample yielded the 8 T cell receptor beta chains listed below, sequenced in a study of regulatory dendritic cells for organ transplantation. Clones were sequenced by immunoSEQ multiplex PCR, and TCRdb holds only the in-frame ones, with some missing. The sample records fewer than 40,000 clones, 75% to 95% being singletons. The sequenced sample consisted of naive CD8+ T cells from blood. Subset defined: CD45RA+ naive T cells. The receptors originated from a human donor in good health.

V gene TRBV27 combines with J gene TRBJ1-2; no firm D call. Trimming cost V 3 bases and J 7 bases, with 12 bases left between them. Germline V CDR1 and CDR2: MNHEY, SMNVEV (reference sequence). The CDR3 consists of 13 residues. The CDR3 DNA reads as TGTGCCAGCAGTTTTTCGGGGATTCGTGGCTACACCTTC. Protein: CASSFSGIRGYTF.

The chain couples TRBV4-1 to TRBJ2-7; 9 positions match TRBD1. Germline CDR1 is MGHRA and CDR2 is YSYEKL. The CDR3 extends over 16 amino acids. Trimming at V came to 3 bases and at J to 6 bases, leaving 12 bases not matched to a gene. CDR3 DNA sequence: TGCGCCAGCAGCCAGGGACGTCGGGACAGGGAGCGCGAGCAGTACTTC. Translating it yields CASSQGRRDREREQYF.

The chain recombines TRBV29-1 with TRBJ2-4, with 7 bases aligning to TRBD1. CDR1 SQVTM and CDR2 ANQGSEA come from the germline V gene. CDR3 length: 12 residues. Germline trimming cut 4 bases from V and 8 bases from J; bases unmatched to any gene: 5. This chain's CDR3 is CSVVSRGYIQYF. CDR3 bases: TGCAGCGTTGTTAGCAGGGGGTACATTCAGTACTTC.

V gene TRBV7-9 combines with J gene TRBJ2-7; TRBD2 is a possible D gene (5 bases). Germline loops: CDR1 SEHNR, CDR2 FQNEAQ (reference sequence). The CDR3 loop spans 18 amino acids. V dropped 0 bases and J dropped 5 bases, with 23 bases sitting between them. CDR3: CASSLAFVKRRALNEQYF. The CDR3 region has the DNA TGTGCCAGCAGCTTAGCTTTCGTGAAAAGGCGGGCCCTAAACGAGCAGTACTTC.

J is TRBJ2-1 and V is TRBV12-5; TRBD2 might be the D (5 bases). Trimming removed 1 base from V and 7 bases from J, with 5 bases in between. Germline-derived CDR1 and CDR2 are LGHNT and FRNRAP. This CDR3 region has 12 residues. CDR3 amino acids: CASGLGGNEQFF. The CDR3 nucleotides read TGTGCTAGTGGTTTGGGAGGGAATGAGCAGTTCTTC.

The chain is built from TRBV6-1 and TRBJ1-2, with 7 bases aligning to TRBD1. The J segment lost 6 bases and the V segment lost 7 bases, leaving 17 bases of the junction unmatched. Per the germline V gene, CDR1 is MNHNS and CDR2 is SASEGT. The CDR3 runs to 16 residues. The CDR3 DNA sequence: TGTGCCAGCACTGAGTTTGAAGTTTACAGGGGAGATGGCTACACCTTC. It encodes CASTEFEVYRGDGYTF.

The chain carries TRBV10-3 and TRBJ2-6; D remains ambiguous. CDR3 length: 17 residues. V lost 4 bases, J lost 0 bases, and 13 bases lay in between. The germline V gene encodes CDR1 ENHRY and CDR2 SYGVKD. CDR3: CAISVADFFSGANVLTF. The CDR3 bases are TGTGCCATCAGTGTCGCGGATTTTTTCTCTGGGGCCAACGTCCTGACTTTC.

The chain employs TRBV2 and TRBJ2-3; the D gene is possibly TRBD1 (6 bases). CDR1 and CDR2 (germline): SNHLY, FYNNEI. This CDR3 contains 13 residues. Trimming removed 6 bases from V and 2 bases from J, with 9 bases in between. CDR3 protein: CASRDSPTDTQYF. For the CDR3, the DNA is TGTGCCAGCAGGGACAGCCCCACAGATACGCAGTATTTT. The full variable domain, its missing parts supplied by reference TRBV2 and TRBJ2-3, is EPEVTQTPSHQVTQMGQEVILRCVPISNHLYFYWYRQILGQKVEFLVSFYNNEISEKSEIFDDQFSVERPDGSNFTLKIRSTKLEDSAMYFCASRDSPTDTQYFGPGTRLTVL.